The sequence of this T cell receptor (beta chain) was determined in a study of blood T cell repertoires in COVID-19 (TCRdb year 2020). Notes on the research overall: Samples from collaborators originated in the United States, Italy and Spain and spanned both the acute and convalescent phases of COVID-19. Where HLA class I and class II types were available, the types were taken from metadata supplied by the sample provider, not from assay-based typing. The repertoires were released in a freely available public database intended as a resource for research on the immune response to SARS-CoV-2. Samples came from the ongoing ImmuneRACE study (first 160 participants) plus 1,254 subjects from 6 global collaborators. The sample metadata nearly always contained a de-identified subject ID, COVID-19 status, age in years and sex. The material from the prospective study consisted of cDNA or gDNA derived from T cells, B-cell-depleted T cells, or PBMCs. The dataset comprised deeply sampled blood TCRbeta repertoires from subjects exposed to, actively infected with, or recovered from COVID-19.

From the cysteine up to the phenylalanine, the CDR3 has a length of 13 residues. The CDR3 DNA has 39 bases and is translated from base 1. The germline V gene sets CDR1 to SGHTA and CDR2 to FQGNSA. V and J are trimmed by 5 bases and 6 bases, and the gene matches miss 5 bases of the junction. What the authors observed across the whole study: How much clinical and demographic metadata was included differed by source and by participant, and the metadata was provided uncurated.

Participants in the prospective study were enrolled through a virtual design, were aged roughly 18 to 90 years, and lived in 20 to 30 United States geographic areas. In the prospective study, cohorts were assigned on the basis of participant-reported clinical history obtained from a screening survey and a study questionnaire. Recovered participants in ImmuneRACE Cohort 3 were defined as having two consecutive negative NP/OP PCR tests, clearance from a healthcare professional, or resolution of symptoms. Each participant in the prospective study had whole blood, serum and a nasopharyngeal or oropharyngeal swab collected by mobile phlebotomists. Participants in the prospective study had the option to provide additional blood draws and questionnaires over a roughly two-month period. Blood samples from the prospective study were shipped frozen or at room temperature prior to DNA extraction. Concerning this clone itself: This clone's antigen is unknown. No much larger clone is present one base from it, and per-base qualities are unavailable.

The immunoSEQ Assay, a bias-controlled multiplex PCR, was used to amplify TCRbeta CDR3 regions from genomic DNA. From the authors' description of their analysis: Within the assay, amplification of reference gene primers was used to estimate how many nucleated cells each sample contained. To quantify the absolute abundance of each unique TCRbeta CDR3 rearrangement, sequence reads were collapsed and filtered. For each sample, productive Simpson clonality was calculated as the square root of Simpson's diversity index over productive rearrangements. TCRdb provides this immuneACCESS table in a form limited to in-frame rearrangements. Some clones are lacking; in checked studies, under half of them reflect an unresolved V gene, and why the rest are absent is not known. For V, J and clone size, that table is used; D and trimming come from the DNA. The sample table lists about 160,000 clones, more than 75% of them with a count of one. Approximately 5.4% of the sample belongs to the ten largest clones.

This sequence uses TRBV7-2 and TRBJ1-1, with 8 bases in between that match TRBD1. This TCR derives from a middle-aged man who had recovered from COVID-19. Sequenced sample: PBMCs or T cells enriched from blood (not recorded which). The CDR3 has the sequence CASSTTGGAEAFF. The DNA reads TGTGCCAGCAGCACCACAGGGGGAGCTGAAGCTTTCTTT.